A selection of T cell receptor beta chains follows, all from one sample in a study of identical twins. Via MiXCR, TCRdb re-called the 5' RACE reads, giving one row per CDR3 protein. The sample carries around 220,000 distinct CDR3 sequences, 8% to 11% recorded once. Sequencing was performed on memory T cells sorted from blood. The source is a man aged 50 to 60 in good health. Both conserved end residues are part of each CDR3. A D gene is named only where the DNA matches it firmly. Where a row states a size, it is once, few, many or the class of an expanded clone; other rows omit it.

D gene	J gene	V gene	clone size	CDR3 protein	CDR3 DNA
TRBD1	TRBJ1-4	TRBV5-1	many	CASSLTGDNEKLFF	TGCGCCAGCAGCTTGACAGGGGATAATGAAAAACTGTTTTTT
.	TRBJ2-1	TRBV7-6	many	CAKTHEQFF	TGTGCCAAAACGCATGAGCAGTTCTTC
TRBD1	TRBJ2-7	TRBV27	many	CASSRGLGQTRSSYEQYF	TGTGCCAGCAGCAGGGGATTGGGACAGACCCGTAGCTCCTACGAGCAGTACTTC
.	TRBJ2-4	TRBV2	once	CASSDTLMANIQYF	TGTGCCAGCAGTGATACGCTAATGGCAAACATTCAGTACTTC
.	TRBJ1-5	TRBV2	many	CASSLEGARYQPQHF	TGTGCCAGCAGCCTTGAGGGCGCGAGGTACCAGCCCCAGCATTTT
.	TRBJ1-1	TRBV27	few	CASRPTGHAEAFF	TGTGCCAGCAGGCCGACAGGTCATGCTGAAGCTTTCTTT
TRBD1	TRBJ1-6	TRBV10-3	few	CAINSGTGHNSPLHF	TGTGCCATCAATTCCGGGACAGGCCATAATTCACCCCTCCACTTT
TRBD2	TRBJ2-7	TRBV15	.	CATSRVLSGTSGGVEQYF	TGTGCCACCAGCAGAGTATTATCCGGGACTAGCGGGGGAGTCGAGCAGTACTTC
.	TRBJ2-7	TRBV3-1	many	CASSPRPSSEQYF	TGTGCCAGCAGCCCACGCCCTTCATCCGAGCAGTACTTC
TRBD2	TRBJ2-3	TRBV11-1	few	CASSLTSGSRWGTDTQYF	TGTGCCAGCAGCTTAACTAGCGGGAGTCGATGGGGGACAGATACGCAGTATTTT
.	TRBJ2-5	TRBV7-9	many	CASSLGLTGETQYF	TGTGCCAGCAGCTTGGGACTTACGGGGGAGACCCAGTACTTC
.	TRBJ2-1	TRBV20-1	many	CSASRGVGNEQFF	TGCAGTGCTAGTAGAGGCGTCGGGAATGAGCAGTTCTTC
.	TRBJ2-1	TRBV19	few	CASSSWGSEQFF	TGTGCCAGTTCAAGTTGGGGGAGTGAGCAGTTCTTC
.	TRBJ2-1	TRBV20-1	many	CSVPDWTDNEQFF	TGCAGTGTCCCAGACTGGACAGACAATGAGCAGTTCTTC
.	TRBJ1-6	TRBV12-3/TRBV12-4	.	CASTLGQNNSPLHF	TGTGCCAGCACTCTTGGACAGAATAATTCACCCCTCCACTTT
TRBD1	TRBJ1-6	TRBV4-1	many	CASSHAGQGSNSPLHF	TGCGCCAGCAGCCATGCCGGACAGGGGAGCAATTCACCCCTCCACTTT
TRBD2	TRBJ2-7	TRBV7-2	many	CASSFAGGGYEQYF	TGTGCCAGCAGCTTCGCGGGGGGTGGATACGAGCAGTACTTC
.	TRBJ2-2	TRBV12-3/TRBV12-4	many	CASSFQGPTGELFF	TGTGCCAGCAGTTTTCAGGGGCCTACCGGGGAGCTGTTTTTT
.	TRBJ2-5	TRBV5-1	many	CASSPSPVQETQYF	TGCGCCAGCAGCCCTAGTCCAGTCCAAGAGACCCAGTACTTC
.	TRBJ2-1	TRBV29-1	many	CSAGSWEQFF	TGCAGCGCCGGGTCCTGGGAGCAGTTCTTC
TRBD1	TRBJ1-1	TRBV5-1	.	CASRGTGIKDTEAFF	TGCGCCAGCCGGGGGACAGGGATCAAGGACACTGAAGCTTTCTTT
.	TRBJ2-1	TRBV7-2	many	CASSLAQMTTEQFF	TGTGCCAGCAGCTTAGCGCAGATGACGACTGAGCAGTTCTTC
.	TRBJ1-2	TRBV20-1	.	CSARDLGHHLIPYGYTF	TGCAGTGCTAGAGATCTGGGTCATCACCTCATTCCCTATGGCTACACCTTC
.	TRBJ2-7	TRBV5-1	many	CASGEDDTYEQYF	TGCGCCAGCGGAGAGGACGATACCTACGAGCAGTACTTC
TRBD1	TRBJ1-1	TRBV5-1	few	CASSLEGQGGTEAFF	TGCGCCAGCAGCTTGGAGGGACAGGGCGGAACTGAAGCTTTCTTT
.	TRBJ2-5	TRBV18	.	CASSPVGRRVGNQETQYF	TGTGCCAGCTCACCTGTAGGCAGAAGGGTGGGGAACCAAGAGACCCAGTACTTC
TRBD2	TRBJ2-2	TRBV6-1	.	CASRQLAGGPGGELFF	TGTGCCAGCAGACAGTTAGCGGGGGGGCCCGGCGGGGAGCTGTTTTTT
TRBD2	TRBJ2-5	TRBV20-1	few	CSASSRGLYQETQYF	TGCAGTGCTAGTTCACGGGGACTATACCAAGAGACCCAGTACTTC
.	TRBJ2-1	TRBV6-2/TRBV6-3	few	CASRDLGSGAQSSYNEQFF	TGTGCCAGCAGGGACTTAGGTAGCGGAGCCCAAAGCTCCTACAATGAGCAGTTCTTC
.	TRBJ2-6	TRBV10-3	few	CAISEAPGRISGANVLTF	TGTGCCATCAGTGAGGCCCCAGGGAGGATCTCTGGGGCCAACGTCCTGACTTTC
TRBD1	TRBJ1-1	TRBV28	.	CASSLLDRANTEAFF	TGTGCCAGCAGTCTCTTGGACAGGGCGAACACTGAAGCTTTCTTT
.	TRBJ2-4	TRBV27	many	CASSLSGVGKNIQYF	TGTGCCAGCAGTTTATCAGGGGTGGGCAAAAACATTCAGTACTTC
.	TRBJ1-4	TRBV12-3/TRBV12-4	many	CASSLLPDGEKLFF	TGTGCCAGCAGTTTACTCCCCGACGGTGAAAAACTGTTTTTT
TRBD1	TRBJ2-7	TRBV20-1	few	CSATIPGQTYEQYF	TGCAGTGCTACTATTCCGGGACAGACCTACGAGCAGTACTTC
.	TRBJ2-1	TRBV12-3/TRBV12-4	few	CASSIPVGSYNEQFF	TGTGCCAGCAGCATCCCGGTCGGCTCCTACAATGAGCAGTTCTTC
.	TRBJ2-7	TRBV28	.	CASSLYGSLLEQYF	TGTGCCAGCAGTTTATACGGGTCTCTACTCGAGCAGTACTTC
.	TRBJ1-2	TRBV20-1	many	CSARDDGGYTF	TGCAGTGCTAGAGACGACGGGGGCTACACCTTC
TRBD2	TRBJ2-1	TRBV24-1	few	CATSGPPWASGGLNEQFF	TGTGCCACCAGTGGTCCGCCTTGGGCTAGCGGGGGCCTCAATGAGCAGTTCTTC
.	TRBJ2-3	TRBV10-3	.	CAISRLITDTQYF	TGTGCCATCAGCCGCTTGATTACAGATACGCAGTATTTT
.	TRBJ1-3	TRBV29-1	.	CSVDDGNTIYF	TGCAGCGTTGACGACGGAAACACCATATATTTT
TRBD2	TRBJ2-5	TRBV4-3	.	CASSQAAGGAETQYF	TGCGCCAGCAGCCAAGCGGCCGGGGGGGCTGAGACCCAGTACTTC
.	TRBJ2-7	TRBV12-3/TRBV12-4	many	CASSLGAGLEQYF	TGTGCCAGCAGTTTAGGGGCAGGATTAGAGCAGTACTTC
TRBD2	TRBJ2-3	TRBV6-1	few	CASSETAGAYTQYF	TGTGCCAGCAGTGAAACGGCGGGAGCGTATACGCAGTATTTT
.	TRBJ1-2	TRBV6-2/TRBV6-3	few	CASSYEDFLGGYTF	TGTGCCAGCAGTTACGAGGATTTCCTCGGTGGCTACACCTTC